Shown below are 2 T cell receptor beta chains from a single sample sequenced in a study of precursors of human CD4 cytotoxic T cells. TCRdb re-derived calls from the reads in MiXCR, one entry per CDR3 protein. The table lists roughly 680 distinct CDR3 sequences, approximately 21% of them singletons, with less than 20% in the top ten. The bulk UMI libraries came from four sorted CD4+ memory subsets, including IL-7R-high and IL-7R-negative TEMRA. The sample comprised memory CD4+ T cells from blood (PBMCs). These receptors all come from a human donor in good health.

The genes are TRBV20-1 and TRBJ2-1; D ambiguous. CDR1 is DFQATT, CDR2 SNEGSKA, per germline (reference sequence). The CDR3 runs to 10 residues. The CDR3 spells CSPSSDEQFF. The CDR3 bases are TGCAGCCCTTCGTCGGATGAGCAGTTCTTC.

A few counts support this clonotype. CDR3 residues: CASSSRDREAGELFF. The DNA of the CDR3 is TGTGCCAGCAGCTCCCGGGACAGGGAAGCCGGGGAGCTGTTTTTT. V gene TRBV11-3 combines with J gene TRBJ2-2, with 9 bases fitting TRBD1. Trimming cost V 4 bases and J 6 bases; bases outside gene matches: 6. In germline, CDR1 is SGHNT, CDR2 YENEEA. This CDR3 region has 15 residues.